This TCR beta chain was profiled in a study of blood T cell repertoires in COVID-19. Germline V CDR1 and CDR2: SGHDT, YYEEEE. The CDR3 is 14 amino acids. Trimming cost V 3 bases and J 0 bases, with 9 bases left between them. Sequenced by immunoSEQ multiplex PCR; TCRdb stores in-frame clones only, minus some. The data show 100,000 to 150,000 clones, around nine tenths seen once. This sequence originates from a woman in her 50s with acute or convalescent COVID-19. Sequencing was carried out using peripheral blood. The chain joins TRBV5-6 to TRBJ1-2, with TRBD1 as a possible D gene (5 bases). The CDR3: CASSSTDANYGYTF. In DNA, the CDR3 is TGTGCCAGCAGCTCGACAGACGCTAACTATGGCTACACCTTC.